This T cell receptor beta chain emerged from a study of blood T cell repertoires in COVID-19. Across the whole study: T cells, B-cell-depleted T cells, or PBMCs supplied cDNA or gDNA.

Recruits, aged roughly 18 to 95 years, lived in about two dozen US areas. Clinical history reported by participants formed the basis on which cohorts were assigned. This CDR3 region has 15 residues. The germline V gene encodes CDR1 GTSNPN and CDR2 SVGIG (reference sequence). The junction had 5 bases not matched to a gene; V was cut back by 1 base and J by 0 bases. In the authors' methods: Reference gene primer amplification in the assay estimated nucleated cell counts. This table comes from immunoSEQ multiplex PCR, and its TCRdb copy is limited to in-frame clones, with some not included. V and J calls and clone size are copied from that table; D and trimming were computed from the DNA. Of a few hundred thousand clones in the sample, 70% to 90% were seen once.

V usage is TRBV30 and J usage is TRBJ2-7; 8 nucleotides align to TRBD1. The sample taken for sequencing was PBMCs or T cells enriched from blood (not recorded which). This receptor was obtained from a woman between 35 and 50 years old with acute COVID-19. The CDR3: CAWSDRGWTSYEQYF. CDR3 coding DNA: TGTGCCTGGAGTGACAGGGGGTGGACCTCCTACGAGCAGTACTTC.